This record looks at one T cell receptor (beta chain) sequence and its context. Its antigen is still unknown. These data originate in a study of beta chain features in type 1 diabetes. Between the trimmed V and J ends, which lost 0 bases and 7 bases, there was a span of 15 bases. This CDR3 spans 14 amino acids. Germline V lookup: CDR1 GTSNPN, CDR2 SVGIG (reference sequence). What was sequenced were expressed TCRB transcripts, since all of the isolated RNA had been reverse transcribed. Deep immunoSEQ sequencing covered naive, central memory and regulatory T cell samples. Data came from immunoSEQ multiplex PCR; TCRdb stores just in-frame clones and leaves some out. The sample consists of approximately 240,000 clones, 15% to 20% of them appearing once. A sort by CD45RO/CCR7/CD25/CD127/CD95/CD27 yielded CD4+ naive, central memory, regulatory and stem cell-like memory cells. Study results and caveats: TCRB CDR3s were moderately but significantly shorter in Type 1 diabetes patients in all four CD4+ subsets. Unsettled here was the matter of whether HLA type influences TCRB rearrangement.

The TCR was taken from a man younger than 45 with type 1 diabetes. Sequenced: naive CD4+ T cells from blood. This chain joins TRBV30 and TRBJ1-2; D remains unclear. The CDR3 protein is CAWSVKAGMGGYTF. The CDR3, as DNA: TGTGCCTGGAGTGTAAAAGCTGGGATGGGTGGCTACACCTTC.